This T cell receptor beta chain derives from a study of T cells expressing NK-cell markers. On this clonotype: Its antigen is currently unknown.

TCRdb reprocessed the 5' RACE reads and stores each CDR3 protein as one record, lacking DNA. The sample has some 340,000 distinct CDR3 sequences. Study findings and constraints: The contribution of dominant NKG2C+ clonotypes to CD8+ T cells in six or seven donors was roughly 1.0-7.0%.

The germline CDR1 and CDR2 sequences are SGHRS and YFSETQ. There are 15 residues in the CDR3. Sequencing used blood T cells: a sorted CD56 or NKG2C T cell subset, CD4+ or CD8+ T cells, or bulk PBMC T cells (not recorded which). The chain uses TRBV5-1 and TRBJ2-2; the TCRdb call, TRBD1, lacks DNA for checking. This TCR was recovered from a man aged 18 to 69 in good health. This chain's CDR3 is CASSRGTVNTGELFF.